A selection of T cell receptor beta chains follows, all from one sample in a study of blood T cell repertoires in COVID-19. Sequencing was performed with immunoSEQ multiplex PCR; in TCRdb, only in-frame clones are kept and a portion is missing. The sample shows roughly 42,000 clones, around 87% of them seen only once. The source material was peripheral blood. The receptors here all came from a man in his fifties with active COVID-19. CDR3s include the opening cysteine and the closing phenylalanine or tryptophan. D genes are given only for firm matches. Clone size is stated in some rows and not others, as once, few, many or a class when expanded.

J	V	D	size	DNA	CDR3
TRBJ1-2	TRBV6-6	-	-	TGTGCCAGCAGCCAGGATGTGCTGACTGGCTACACCTTC	CASSQDVLTGYTF
TRBJ1-2	TRBV30	TRBD1	-	TGTGCCTGGAGGGAGACAGGGGAGCGGTTTGGCTACACCTTC	CAWRETGERFGYTF
TRBJ1-2	TRBV2	TRBD1	-	TGTGCCAGCGGCAAAGGACAGGGGGACTATGGCTACACCTTC	CASGKGQGDYGYTF
TRBJ2-1	TRBV7-3	TRBD2	-	TGTGCCAGCAGCCAGGGACTAGCGGGGAAAAATGAGCAGTTCTTC	CASSQGLAGKNEQFF
TRBJ1-6	TRBV5-5	-	-	TGTGCCAGCAGCTTGGGGGAGGTTTATAATTCACCCCTCCACTTT	CASSLGEVYNSPLHF
TRBJ2-3	TRBV24-1	TRBD2	once	TGTGCCACCAGTGACGTTGGCGGGGGGGGCGGAACAGATACGCAGTATTTT	CATSDVGGGGGTDTQYF
TRBJ1-1	TRBV19	-	-	TGTGCCAGTAGTATAGAGGTAGTCAGGACAAACACTGAAGCTTTCTTT	CASSIEVVRTNTEAFF
TRBJ2-5	TRBV2	-	once	TGTGCCAGCAGTGGGCAGCGGCAAGAGACCCAGTACTTC	CASSGQRQETQYF
TRBJ2-7	TRBV9	-	-	TGTGCCAGCAGCGTGTCGGGAAGGTCCCCCAAGGACGAGCAGTACTTC	CASSVSGRSPKDEQYF
TRBJ2-2	TRBV10-3	-	-	TGTGCCATCAGTGAGCCTGGGACTTCCGGGGAGCTGTTTTTT	CAISEPGTSGELFF
TRBJ2-1	TRBV27	-	once	TGTGCCAGCAGTTTATCGACAGGTCTTACAATGTTTCCGTTCTTC	CASSLSTGLTMFPFF